A selection of T cell receptor beta chains follows, all from one sample in a study of cytomegalovirus exposure and HLA in healthy donors. This table comes from immunoSEQ multiplex PCR, and its TCRdb copy is limited to in-frame clones, with some not included. The sample carries about 130,000 clones, 65% to 90% recorded once. The sample consisted of PBMCs. The receptors were sampled from a male donor in good health and CMV-seropositive. Both conserved end residues are part of each CDR3. A D gene is named only where the DNA matches it firmly. Clone size, where shown, is once, few, many, or a class for clones that have expanded.

TRBD1	TRBJ2-7	NA	TRBV5-5	TGTGCCAGCAGCCCACACACAGGGGGCAGCTCCTACGAGCAGTACTTC	CASSPHTGGSSYEQYF
NA	TRBJ2-7	few	TRBV18	TGTGCCAGCTCACCGGGTAGGGGGGACTACGAGCAGTACTTC	CASSPGRGDYEQYF
NA	TRBJ1-3	NA	TRBV19	TGTGCCAGTAGTTCGGGACTGTTCTCTGGAAACACCATATATTTT	CASSSGLFSGNTIYF
NA	TRBJ2-1	NA	TRBV2	TGTGCCAGCAGTCAGTACCGGGAAGTAAATGAGCAGTTCTTC	CASSQYREVNEQFF
TRBD1	TRBJ1-2	NA	TRBV29-1	TGCAGCGTTGGGCCGTCGGCAGGGGGGTATGGCTACACCTTC	CSVGPSAGGYGYTF
NA	TRBJ2-2	NA	TRBV29-1	TGCAGCTGCCTGGGTGGAGCGAACACCGGGGAGCTGTTTTTT	CSCLGGANTGELFF
TRBD2	TRBJ2-1	NA	TRBV9	TGTGCCAGCAGCACCCGGGCTAGCGGGCCCACCTACAATGAGCAGTTCTTC	CASSTRASGPTYNEQFF
TRBD2	TRBJ2-1	NA	TRBV27	TGTGCCAGCAGTTTGTTGGGGCTAGCGGGAGTCAATGAGCAGTTCTTC	CASSLLGLAGVNEQFF
TRBD2	TRBJ2-3	NA	TRBV18	TGTGCCAGCTCACGACTAGCGGGAGGGCCCGGAGATACGCAGTATTTT	CASSRLAGGPGDTQYF
NA	TRBJ1-1	NA	TRBV28	TGTGCCAGCAGTTTAGCCCCCCGGGAGATGAACACTGAAGCTTTCTTT	CASSLAPREMNTEAFF
NA	TRBJ1-6	NA	TRBV28	TGTGCCAGCAGTTTTGAGAATTCACCCCTCCACTTT	CASSFENSPLHF
NA	TRBJ2-3	NA	TRBV28	TGTGCCAGCAGTTTTACAGGAGGAGGGGACACAGATACGCAGTATTTT	CASSFTGGGDTDTQYF
TRBD1	TRBJ2-2	NA	TRBV7-6	TGTGCCAGCAGCCTAACCGGGACAGGGGATACCGGGGAGCTGTTTTTT	CASSLTGTGDTGELFF
TRBD2	TRBJ2-3	NA	TRBV7-2	TGTGCCAGCAGCTTAGGGTGGTTAGCGGGAGGGCCGGGTACGCAGTATTTT	CASSLGWLAGGPGTQYF
TRBD1	TRBJ1-4	NA	TRBV6-6	TGTGCCAGCAGTTCCCTTTTGACAGGGGGAAATGAAAAACTGTTTTTT	CASSSLLTGGNEKLFF
TRBD1	TRBJ1-1	NA	TRBV9	TGTGCCAGCAGCGTAGGGGACAGGGGGACTGGTGGTGAAGCTTTCTTT	CASSVGDRGTGGEAFF
NA	TRBJ1-1	once	TRBV6-5	TGTGCCAGCAGTTATAAAATGTCGTGGAGAGAAGCTTTCTTT	CASSYKMSWREAFF
NA	TRBJ2-2	NA	TRBV28	TGTGCCAGCAACCAGCCAGGGGTTCTTATCGGGGAGCTGTTTTTT	CASNQPGVLIGELFF
TRBD2	TRBJ2-1	NA	TRBV5-6	TGTGCCAGCAGCGCAACTAGCGGGAGGAATGAGCAGTTCTTC	CASSATSGRNEQFF
NA	TRBJ2-1	NA	TRBV21-1	TGTGCCAGCAGCAGAGTGTCAGGGGAATGCAATGAGCAGTTCTTC	CASSRVSGECNEQFF
NA	TRBJ1-2	NA	TRBV29-1	TGCAGCGTTGTTTCCTCGGGGGGCATTTATGGCTACACCTTC	CSVVSSGGIYGYTF
NA	TRBJ1-1	once	TRBV4-1	TGCGCCAGCAGCCAAGCCGGGGAGGCGGATGGTGAAGCTTTCTTT	CASSQAGEADGEAFF
TRBD2	TRBJ2-1	NA	TRBV9	TGTGCCAGCAGCTTATGGACTAGCGGGAGGAATGAGCAGTTCTTC	CASSLWTSGRNEQFF
NA	TRBJ2-5	few	TRBV21-1	TGTGCCAGCAGCAAAGTTGGGGGAGGGGAGACCCAGTACTTC	CASSKVGGGETQYF
TRBD2	TRBJ2-1	NA	TRBV9	TGTGCCAGCAGCGTAGTGGGGACTAACAATGAGCAGTTCTTC	CASSVVGTNNEQFF
NA	TRBJ2-7	NA	TRBV27	TGTGCCAGCAGCGGACAAACAACCTCCTACGAGCAGTACTTC	CASSGQTTSYEQYF
NA	TRBJ2-5	NA	TRBV19	TGTGCCAGTAGCCGAGGAAGTTTTGGGGAGACCCAGTACTTC	CASSRGSFGETQYF
TRBD2	TRBJ2-2	few	TRBV27	TGTGCCAGCAGTCCAACGGGGACTAGCGGGAGTACCGGGGAGCTGTTTTTT	CASSPTGTSGSTGELFF
TRBD1	TRBJ1-1	NA	TRBV7-9	TGTTCCAGCAGCTGGCAGGGGGCGGTAGCTTTCTTT	CSSSWQGAVAFF
NA	TRBJ2-2	NA	TRBV29-1	TGCAGCGTCCTCCCTATTGGCACCGGGGAGCTGTTTTTT	CSVLPIGTGELFF
TRBD1	TRBJ1-5	few	TRBV7-9	TGTGCCAGCAGCCGGGGGGGGCAGGGGGAAAATCAGCCCCAGCATTTT	CASSRGGQGENQPQHF
TRBD2	TRBJ2-1	NA	TRBV7-2	TGTGCCAGCAGCTTAGGCGCTAGCGGGAGGTTGAGCTCCTACAATGAGCAGTTCTTC	CASSLGASGRLSSYNEQFF
TRBD1	TRBJ1-4	NA	TRBV19	TGTGCCAGTAGGAGACAGGGGTCTAATGAAAAACTGTTTTTT	CASRRQGSNEKLFF
NA	TRBJ2-3	NA	TRBV5-4	TGTGCCAGCAGGTGGATAGGACAGACAGATACGCAGTATTTT	CASRWIGQTDTQYF
TRBD2	TRBJ2-1	NA	TRBV5-4	TGTGCCAGCAGCTTGGCCGGTAGCGGGATAAATGAGCAGTTCTTC	CASSLAGSGINEQFF
TRBD2	TRBJ2-7	NA	TRBV11-2	TGTGCCAGCAGCTTAATTATCGGTGTGGGAGGACTAGCGGGAGGTGAGCAGTACTTC	CASSLIIGVGGLAGGEQYF
TRBD1	TRBJ1-5	NA	TRBV6-1	TGTGCCAGCAGTGTCCCCCCGGACAGGGCCTTTCAGCCCCAGCATTTT	CASSVPPDRAFQPQHF
NA	TRBJ2-7	NA	TRBV27	TGTGCCAGCAGTCCGGGAGCAATCCGGAACGAGCAGTACTTC	CASSPGAIRNEQYF
NA	TRBJ2-4	NA	TRBV6-4	TGTGCCAGCATGCGCGTAACCAAAAACATTCAGTACTTC	CASMRVTKNIQYF
NA	TRBJ2-7	NA	TRBV10-3	TGTGCCATCAGGTCACGGAGCTCCTACGAGCAGTACTTC	CAIRSRSSYEQYF
TRBD2	TRBJ2-5	NA	TRBV7-3	TGTGCCAGCAGCCCCACGGGGAGGGGCGGGACCCAGTACTTC	CASSPTGRGGTQYF
TRBD1	TRBJ2-7	once	TRBV19	TGTGCCAGTAGTATCGGCCAGGGGGTTGTGGAGCAGTACTTC	CASSIGQGVVEQYF
NA	TRBJ2-2	NA	TRBV7-9	TGTGCCAGCACAGGTAGCGGAACCGGGGAGCTGTTTTTT	CASTGSGTGELFF
TRBD1	TRBJ2-7	NA	TRBV10-1	TGCGCCATGCTCGACAGGGGGCGGGACGAGCAGTACTTC	CAMLDRGRDEQYF
NA	TRBJ2-1	few	TRBV5-1	TGCGCCAGCAATGGAGGCCTGACCTACAATGAGCAGTTCTTC	CASNGGLTYNEQFF
TRBD1	TRBJ1-1	NA	TRBV7-2	TGTGCCACCGGACAGGGCAACACTGAAGCTTTCTTT	CATGQGNTEAFF
NA	TRBJ1-2	NA	TRBV28	TGTGCCAGCAGTTTTCTTGCGGGTTCTAGCGATGGCTACACCTTC	CASSFLAGSSDGYTF
NA	TRBJ1-2	NA	TRBV7-9	TGTGCCAGCAGCCCTGCCGGCCGGGGATCTGGCTACACCTTC	CASSPAGRGSGYTF
TRBD1	TRBJ2-7	NA	TRBV28	TGTGCCAGCAAGGTGGCAGGGGGAAGCTACGAGCAGTACTTC	CASKVAGGSYEQYF